The clone carrying this T cell receptor beta chain showed up just a few times. This sample is part of a study of T-cell reconstitution after alpha-beta-depleted transplantation in children. Unique molecular identifiers featured in how the TCRbeta library was prepared. TCRdb re-called the PCR reads with MiXCR, one entry per CDR3 protein. This table holds hundreds of thousands of distinct CDR3 sequences, 11% found once. The CDR3 sequence is 19 residues long. Trimming cost V 0 bases and J 0 bases; bases outside gene matches: 12. Germline V lookup: CDR1 SGHRS, CDR2 YFSETQ. The specimen comprised peripheral blood, sampled 180 days after TCRalphabeta/CD19-depleted stem cell transplant. The chain couples TRBV5-1 to TRBJ1-3; 7 nucleotides line up with TRBD1. The sequence was collected from a male patient aged 2 to 9 who had a stem cell transplant for chronic granulomatous disease, so the T cells may come from the graft donor. CDR3 bases: TGCGCCAGCAGCTTGGACGGGCAGGGGGGCCACCCCTCTGGAAACACCATATATTTT. Protein sequence: CASSLDGQGGHPSGNTIYF.